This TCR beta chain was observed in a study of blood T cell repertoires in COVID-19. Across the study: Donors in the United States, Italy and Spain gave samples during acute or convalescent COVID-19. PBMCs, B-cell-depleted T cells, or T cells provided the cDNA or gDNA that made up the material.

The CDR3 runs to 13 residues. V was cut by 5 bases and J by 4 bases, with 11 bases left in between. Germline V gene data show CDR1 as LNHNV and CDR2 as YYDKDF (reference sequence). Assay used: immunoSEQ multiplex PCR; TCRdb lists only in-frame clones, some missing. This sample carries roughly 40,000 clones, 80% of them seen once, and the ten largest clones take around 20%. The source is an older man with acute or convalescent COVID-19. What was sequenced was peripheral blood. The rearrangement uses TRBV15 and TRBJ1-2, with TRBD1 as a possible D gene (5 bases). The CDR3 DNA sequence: TGTGCCACCAGCCCTCCGGGGGGCTATGGCTACACCTTC. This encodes CATSPPGGYGYTF.